This T cell receptor beta chain originates from a study of radiotherapy plus CTLA-4 blockade in lung cancer. Study-level results: Tumor-derived TCR clones expanded in blood after radiotherapy plus ipilimumab. Interferon-beta, together with early blood T cell clone dynamics, reportedly best predicted response.

As regards this clone: Its antigen remains unknown.

The CDR3 spans 12 residues. Looked up from germline, CDR1 is LGHNT and CDR2 is FRNRAP. Trimming pared 1 base from V and 3 bases from J, leaving 3 bases between. Ipilimumab CTLA-4 blockade and focal radiation were given to patients with chemo-refractory metastatic non-small-cell lung cancer. Libraries were prepared by immunoSEQ multiplex PCR; TCRdb keeps only in-frame clonotypes and omits some of them. There are 100,000 to 150,000 clones in the sample; 85% to 90% occur only once, and over 6% lies in the top ten. The sample here was peripheral blood, taken from a patient treated with radiotherapy plus ipilimumab. This clonotype was sampled from a human donor with non-small cell lung cancer that progressed on radiotherapy plus ipilimumab. This chain links TRBV12-5 with TRBJ2-5; unclear D gene. The CDR3 coding sequence is TGTGCTAGTGGTTTGGCTAAAGAGACCCAGTACTTC. Protein: CASGLAKETQYF.